Listed below are T cell receptor beta chains from one sample, sequenced in a study of blood T cell repertoires in COVID-19. This table comes from immunoSEQ multiplex PCR, and its TCRdb copy is limited to in-frame clones, with some not included. Of thousands of clones listed, about 85% are singletons. Sequencing was done on a sample of peripheral blood. These receptor sequences come from a human donor in a cohort sampled during active COVID-19. Each CDR3 is given with its conserved first and last residue. A D gene is named only where the DNA matches it firmly.

d_call,j_call,v_call,cdr3_nt,cdr3_aa
NA,TRBJ1-1,TRBV6-2/TRBV6-3,TGTGCCAGCAGTTCCGGCACAGGTTACACTGAAGCTTTCTTT,CASSSGTGYTEAFF
TRBD2,TRBJ2-3,TRBV5-1,TGCGCCAGCAGCTTGCTCCTAGCGGGGGGATCAGATACGCAGTATTTT,CASSLLLAGGSDTQYF
NA,TRBJ2-7,TRBV7-9,TGTGCCAGCAGCTTGAGTCCTGCCGAGCAGTACTTC,CASSLSPAEQYF
TRBD1,TRBJ1-1,TRBV5-1,TGCGCCAGCAGCGGTCAGGGGGCGGCTGAAGCTTTCTTT,CASSGQGAAEAFF
TRBD2,TRBJ2-3,TRBV6-6,TGTGCCAGCAGTTACGTGACGGGGGGTCACACAGATACGCAGTATTTT,CASSYVTGGHTDTQYF
NA,TRBJ1-2,TRBV6-5,TGTGCCAGCAGTACCGGGGGAACCGACACCTTC,CASSTGGTDTF
NA,TRBJ2-5,TRBV11-3,TGTGCCAGCGCGCCAGGGTTGGAGACCCAGTACTTC,CASAPGLETQYF
NA,TRBJ1-4,TRBV28,TGTGCCAGCAGCAACCGAGGGAAACTGTTTTTT,CASSNRGKLFF
TRBD2,TRBJ2-2,TRBV9,TGTGCCAGCAGCGCAAGCGGGGGGCAAGGTGGCGGGGAGCTGTTTTTT,CASSASGGQGGGELFF
TRBD2,TRBJ2-1,TRBV28,TGTGCCAGCAGCACACCCGGGACTAGTTTGGGTGAGCAGTTCTTC,CASSTPGTSLGEQFF
TRBD1,TRBJ1-1,TRBV5-1,TGCGCCAGCAGGGACACACAGGGGAAGGGCACTGAAGCTTTCTTT,CASRDTQGKGTEAFF
NA,TRBJ2-1,TRBV15,TGTGCCACCAGCAGAGACCCCAACGGGAACTACAATGAGCAGTTCTTC,CATSRDPNGNYNEQFF